The clone carrying this T cell receptor beta chain was observed a few times. Its antigen is unknown. Subsets obtained from CD4+ cells comprised CD45RA+ naive and CD45RA-negative memory cells. This entry belongs to a study of shared clonotypes between healthy human individuals. Study-level information: A couple of women and three men aged 18 to 49 served as donors.

The study's findings and limits: Sampling used blood alone; tissue repertoires probably differ.

TCRdb keeps only in-frame clones here, not all; method: immunoSEQ multiplex PCR. The table records some 200,000 clones, over 50% of them present only once. The receptor comes from a man aged 30 to 45 in good health. Sequences were obtained from memory CD4+ T cells sorted from blood. Subset denoted: CD45RA-negative fraction.

CDR3 in amino acids: CASSPLAQGTDTQYF. CDR3 coding DNA: TGTGCCAGCTCACCACTAGCACAGGGTACAGATACGCAGTATTTT. This chain uses TRBV18 with TRBJ2-3; perhaps TRBD1 as D (6 bases). V dropped 1 base and J dropped 3 bases, with 11 bases sitting between them. This CDR3 spans 15 amino acids. Per germline, CDR1 KGHSH and CDR2 LQKENI.